Listed here are 8 T cell receptor beta chains from one sample, sequenced in a study of cytomegalovirus exposure and HLA in healthy donors. The PCR contained 60 Vbeta and 13 Jbeta primers. Some clones are missing from TCRdb's copy, which holds only in-frame ones; the method was immunoSEQ multiplex PCR. The sample shows under 200,000 clones, 87% of them seen only once. The sample taken for sequencing was PBMCs. The receptors come from a woman in her twenties or thirties in good health and CMV-seronegative.

This chain joins TRBV9 and TRBJ2-3; perhaps TRBD2 as D (6 bases). V shed 3 bases and J shed 4 bases, with 12 bases lying between them. This CDR3 is 14 amino acids long. Germline V lookup: CDR1 SGDLS, CDR2 YYNGEE. The CDR3 nucleotides read TGTGCCAGCAGCGCTACCGGGACTGCAGATACGCAGTATTTT. Amino acid sequence: CASSATGTADTQYF.

In its sample, this clone was seen once. The genes are TRBV15 and TRBJ2-2, with D perhaps TRBD1 (6 bases). The CDR3 totals 16 residues. Trimming removed 3 bases from V and 3 bases from J, with 14 bases in between. The germline CDR1 and CDR2 sequences are LNHNV and YYDKDF (reference sequence). The CDR3 is CATSSRDKRDTGELFF. The CDR3 DNA reads as TGTGCCACCAGCAGCCGGGACAAACGAGACACCGGGGAGCTGTTTTTT.

The chain carries TRBV5-4 and TRBJ2-1; 8 positions agree with TRBD1. Unmatched junction bases numbered 8, after V lost 5 bases and J lost 1 base. This CDR3 is built from 16 residues. Germline-derived CDR1 and CDR2 are SGHNT and YYREEE (reference sequence). The CDR3 DNA is TGTGCCAGCAGTTTATTCAGGGGGCGATCCTACAATGAGCAGTTCTTC. Amino acid sequence: CASSLFRGRSYNEQFF.

This clone has a single count. The chain recombines TRBV4-2 with TRBJ2-1; the match to TRBD2 covers 10 bases. The CDR3 extends over 17 amino acids. Germline CDR1 LGHNA, CDR2 YNFKEQ. Trimming took 0 bases from V and 6 from J; bases not matched to a gene: 8. The CDR3 is CASSQETGLAGVNEQFF. CDR3 coding DNA: TGTGCCAGCAGCCAAGAAACAGGTCTAGCGGGAGTCAATGAGCAGTTCTTC.

The genes are TRBV7-2 and TRBJ2-7, with a tentative D call TRBD2 (5 bases). The length of the CDR3 is 12 residues. Trimming shortened V by 4 bases and J by 9 bases, and 13 bases separated the two germline ends. In germline, CDR1 is SGHTA, CDR2 FQGNSA. The CDR3 loop is CASSSPGRGQYF. CDR3 nucleotides: TGTGCCAGCAGCTCCCCAGGTCGGGGGCAGTACTTC.

On this clone: The junction departs from the called germline gene at one end, perhaps through a read error. The chain has TRBV27 and TRBJ2-7; TRBD1 matches 10 bases. CDR1 and CDR2 (germline): MNHEY, SMNVEV (reference sequence). The CDR3 contains 15 residues. The CDR3 spells CASSSAGQGPPEQDF. The CDR3, as DNA: TGTGCCAGCAGTTCCGCGGGACAGGGGCCTCCCGAGCAGGACTTC.

The chain joins TRBV25-1 to TRBJ1-2, with D possibly being TRBD1 (5 bases). Germline CDR1 is MGHDK and CDR2 is SYGVNS. The CDR3 is made up of 11 amino acids. V lost 6 bases and J lost 8, with 10 bases in between. Here the CDR3 DNA reads TGTGCCAGCAGCCGGACATGGGGCTACACCTTC. It yields the protein CASSRTWGYTF.

Only one count was recorded for this clone. J is TRBJ2-3 and V is TRBV5-1; 11 bases line up with TRBD2. The germline CDR1 and CDR2 sequences are SGHRS and YFSETQ. The CDR3 runs to 16 residues. The V segment lost 4 bases and the J segment 6 bases; nucleotides outside the gene matches: 10. CDR3 amino acids: CASSTGLADPGDTQYF. DNA of the CDR3: TGCGCCAGCAGCACGGGACTAGCGGACCCCGGGGATACGCAGTATTTT.